A selection of T cell receptor beta chains follows, all from one sample in a study of T cells in localized non-small cell lung cancer. Libraries were prepared by immunoSEQ multiplex PCR; TCRdb keeps only in-frame clonotypes and omits some of them. The repertoire consists of 30,000 to 45,000 clones, with around 85% occurring once and the leading ten covering less than 8.5%. Material: peripheral blood, obtained before any cancer treatment. These TCRs come from a woman aged 35 to 75 with stage I lung adenocarcinoma. Each CDR3 is given with its conserved first and last residue. A D gene is named only where the DNA matches it firmly. A row's size may be missing; if present it is once, few, many or a size class.

len | abundance | d_gene | j_gene | v_gene | CDR3nt | CDR3aa
12 | . | . | TRBJ2-3 | TRBV28 | TGTGCCAGCAGCTCAGTGTCAGATACGCAGTATTTT | CASSSVSDTQYF
15 | once | . | TRBJ1-2 | TRBV4-3 | TGCGCCAGCAGCCAAGATTTCGGGACTGACTATGGCTACACCTTC | CASSQDFGTDYGYTF
16 | . | TRBD1 | TRBJ1-2 | TRBV28 | TGTGCCAGCAGTTTGATTGCAGGGGGCACTAACTATGGCTACACCTTC | CASSLIAGGTNYGYTF
13 | . | TRBD2 | TRBJ2-1 | TRBV11-3 | TGTGCCAGCAGGCGGGGGAATAACAATGAGCAGTTCTTC | CASRRGNNNEQFF
16 | . | TRBD1 | TRBJ2-6 | TRBV10-3 | TGTGCCAACGGACAGGGGGCAGGCACTGGGGCCAACGTCCTGACTTTC | CANGQGAGTGANVLTF
16 | . | . | TRBJ1-3 | TRBV19 | TGTGCCAGTAGTATGCGACCCCAGGTCTCTGGAAACACCATATATTTT | CASSMRPQVSGNTIYF
11 | . | . | TRBJ1-1 | TRBV27 | TGTGCCAGCAGGAGGGACACTGAAGCTTTCTTT | CASRRDTEAFF
13 | . | TRBD2 | TRBJ2-7 | TRBV28 | TGTGCCAGTCTACTAGCGGGGGGGCACGAGCAGTACTTC | CASLLAGGHEQYF
16 | . | TRBD1 | TRBJ2-3 | TRBV4-1 | TGCGCCAGCAGCCAAGTAATAGGACAGGGAACAGATACGCAGTATTTT | CASSQVIGQGTDTQYF
13 | once | . | TRBJ1-1 | TRBV7-7 | TGTGCTAGCAGCTTAGATTTGAACACTGAAGCTTTCTTT | CASSLDLNTEAFF
13 | . | . | TRBJ1-1 | TRBV2 | TGTGCCAGCAGTGAGATGGAGAACACTGAAGCTTTCTTT | CASSEMENTEAFF
12 | once | . | TRBJ2-7 | TRBV29-1 | TGCAGCGCCCAGGAAGCGACCTACGAGCAGTACTTC | CSAQEATYEQYF
15 | . | . | TRBJ2-3 | TRBV5-4 | TGTGCCAGCAGCTTGGCTACGGGTAGCACAGATACGCAGTATTTT | CASSLATGSTDTQYF
14 | . | . | TRBJ1-1 | TRBV2 | TGTGCCAGCAGCTATCTCTTCCAGGGCACTGAAGCTTTCTTT | CASSYLFQGTEAFF
13 | . | . | TRBJ1-5 | TRBV18 | TGTGCCAGCTCACAGGGGGGGGATCAGCCCCAGCATTTT | CASSQGGDQPQHF
13 | . | . | TRBJ1-1 | TRBV15 | TGTGCCACCAGCGTTAATTTGAACACTGAAGCTTTCTTT | CATSVNLNTEAFF
14 | . | TRBD1 | TRBJ1-2 | TRBV6-1 | TGTGCCAGCAGGACAGGGGGCGCTGGCTATGGCTACACCTTC | CASRTGGAGYGYTF
16 | . | TRBD1 | TRBJ1-2 | TRBV7-2 | TGTGCCAGCAGCTTGGCCCCTAGACAGGGGGGGCGCGGCTACACCTTC | CASSLAPRQGGRGYTF
12 | few | TRBD1 | TRBJ1-6 | TRBV30 | TGTGCCTGGGACAGGGTCAATTCACCCCTCCACTTT | CAWDRVNSPLHF
15 | once | . | TRBJ1-2 | TRBV29-1 | TGCAGCGTGGACCTAACCGGGACACTGACCAAGGGCTACACCTTC | CSVDLTGTLTKGYTF
14 | . | TRBD2 | TRBJ2-5 | TRBV18 | TGTGCCAGCTCACCAACTAGCGGGGCGGAGACCCAGTACTTC | CASSPTSGAETQYF
13 | . | . | TRBJ2-5 | TRBV5-4 | TGTGCCAGCAGCCGGGTAGGGGCAGAGACCCAGTACTTC | CASSRVGAETQYF
13 | . | TRBD2 | TRBJ2-7 | TRBV7-3 | TGTGCCAGCAGCTTAACGTTACTAGCGAAGCAGTACTTC | CASSLTLLAKQYF
15 | . | TRBD1 | TRBJ2-2 | TRBV5-1 | TGCGCCAGCAGAGGGTTACAGGGGGCCACCGGGGAGCTGTTTTTT | CASRGLQGATGELFF
17 | few | . | TRBJ2-7 | TRBV13 | TGTGCCAGCAGCTCAAGCCGCACCGAGAGCTTCTCCTACGAGCAGTACTTC | CASSSSRTESFSYEQYF
14 | . | . | TRBJ1-3 | TRBV7-2 | TGTGCCAGCAGCTTTCGGTGGTACGGAAACACCATATATTTT | CASSFRWYGNTIYF
15 | . | TRBD1 | TRBJ1-2 | TRBV7-6 | TGTGCCAGCAGCCGAGCCCAGGGGGCAGACTATGGCTACACCTTC | CASSRAQGADYGYTF